The source of this T cell receptor (beta chain) is a study of cytomegalovirus exposure and HLA in healthy donors. This CDR3 is built from 14 residues. Germline V CDR1 and CDR2: SGHRS, YFSETQ. Unmatched junction bases numbered 13, after V lost 6 bases and J lost 7 bases. PCR amplification relied on 60 Vbeta primers (plus 13 Jbeta primers). This table comes from immunoSEQ multiplex PCR, and its TCRdb copy is limited to in-frame clones, with some not included. The repertoire has under 150,000 clones, about two thirds of them found once; the top ten carry approximately 2%. The source of this sequence is a man aged 35 to 55 in good health and CMV-seronegative. Sequencing input: PBMCs. The chain links TRBV5-1 to TRBJ2-7; 7 bases line up with TRBD1. CDR3 sequence: CASNRGQETREQYF. DNA of the CDR3: TGCGCCAGCAACCGCGGACAGGAGACGAGGGAGCAGTACTTC.